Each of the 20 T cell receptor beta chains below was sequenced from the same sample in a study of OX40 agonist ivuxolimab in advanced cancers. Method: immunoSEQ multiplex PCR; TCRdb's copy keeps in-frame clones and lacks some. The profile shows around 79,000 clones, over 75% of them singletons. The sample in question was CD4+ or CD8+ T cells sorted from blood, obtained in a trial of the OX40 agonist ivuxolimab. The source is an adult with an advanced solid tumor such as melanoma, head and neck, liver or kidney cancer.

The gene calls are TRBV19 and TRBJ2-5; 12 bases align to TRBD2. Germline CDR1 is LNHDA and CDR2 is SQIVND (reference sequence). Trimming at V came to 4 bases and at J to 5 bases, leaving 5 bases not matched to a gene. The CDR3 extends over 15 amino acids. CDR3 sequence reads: CASSTGLAGSETQYF. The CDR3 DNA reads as TGTGCCAGTAGTACCGGACTAGCGGGGAGTGAGACCCAGTACTTC.

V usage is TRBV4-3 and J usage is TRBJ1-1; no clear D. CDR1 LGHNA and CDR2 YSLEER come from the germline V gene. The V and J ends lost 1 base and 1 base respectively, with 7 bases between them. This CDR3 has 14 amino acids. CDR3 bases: TGCGCCAGCAGCCAAGGTCCCCAGAACACTGAAGCTTTCTTT. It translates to CASSQGPQNTEAFF.

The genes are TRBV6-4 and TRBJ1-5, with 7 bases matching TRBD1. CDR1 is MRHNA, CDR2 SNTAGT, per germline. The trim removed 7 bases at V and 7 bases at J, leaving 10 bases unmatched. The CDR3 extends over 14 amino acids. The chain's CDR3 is CASIFRQGGQPQHF. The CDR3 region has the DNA TGTGCCAGCATTTTTCGACAGGGAGGCCAGCCCCAGCATTTT.

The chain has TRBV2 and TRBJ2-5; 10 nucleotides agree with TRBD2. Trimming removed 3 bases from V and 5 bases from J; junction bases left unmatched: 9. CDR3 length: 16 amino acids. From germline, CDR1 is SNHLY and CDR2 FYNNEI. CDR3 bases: TGTGCCAGCAGTGATTTCAGCGGGGGGGCCTGGGAGACCCAGTACTTC. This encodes CASSDFSGGAWETQYF.

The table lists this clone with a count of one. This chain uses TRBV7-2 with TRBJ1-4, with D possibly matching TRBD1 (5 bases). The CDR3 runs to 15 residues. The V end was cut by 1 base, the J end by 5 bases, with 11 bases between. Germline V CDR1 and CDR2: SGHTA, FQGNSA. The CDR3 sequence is CASSLGVGGNEKLFF. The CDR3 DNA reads TGTGCCAGCAGCTTAGGAGTTGGGGGAAATGAAAAACTGTTTTTT.

The CDR3 nucleotides are TGCAGCGTTGAAGCCCGGGTTCCCGGACAGATCACTCGGACCCAGTACTTC. Residues: CSVEARVPGQITRTQYF. The rearrangement joins TRBV29-1 to TRBJ2-5; weak D call: TRBD1 (6 bases). V dropped 1 base and J dropped 7 bases, with 25 bases sitting between them. CDR1 SQVTM and CDR2 ANQGSEA come from the germline V gene. The CDR3 spans 17 residues.

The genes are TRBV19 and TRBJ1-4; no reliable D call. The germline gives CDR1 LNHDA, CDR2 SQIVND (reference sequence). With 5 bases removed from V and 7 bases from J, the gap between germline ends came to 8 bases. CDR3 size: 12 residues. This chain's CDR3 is CASSPVGEKLFF. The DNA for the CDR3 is TGTGCCAGTAGTCCGGTTGGTGAAAAACTGTTTTTT.

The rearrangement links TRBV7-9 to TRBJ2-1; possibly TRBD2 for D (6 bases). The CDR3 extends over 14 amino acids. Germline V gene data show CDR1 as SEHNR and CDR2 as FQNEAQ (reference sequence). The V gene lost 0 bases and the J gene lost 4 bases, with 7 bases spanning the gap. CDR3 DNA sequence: TGTGCCAGCAGCTTAGCGGGGGGATACAATGAGCAGTTCTTC. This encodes CASSLAGGYNEQFF.

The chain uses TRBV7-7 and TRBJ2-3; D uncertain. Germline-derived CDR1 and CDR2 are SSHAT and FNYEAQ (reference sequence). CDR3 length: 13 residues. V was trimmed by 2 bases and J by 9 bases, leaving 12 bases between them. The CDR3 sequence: CASSLMGAQTQYF. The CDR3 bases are TGTGCCAGCAGCTTAATGGGCGCCCAAACGCAGTATTTT.

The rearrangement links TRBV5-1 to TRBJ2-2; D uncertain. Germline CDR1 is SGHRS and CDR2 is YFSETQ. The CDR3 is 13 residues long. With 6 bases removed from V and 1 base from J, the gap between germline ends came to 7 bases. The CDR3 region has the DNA TGCGCCAGCACGCCGGGGAACACCGGGGAGCTGTTTTTT. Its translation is CASTPGNTGELFF. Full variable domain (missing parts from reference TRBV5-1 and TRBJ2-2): KAGVTQTPRYLIKTRGQQVTLSCSPISGHRSVSWYQQTPGQGLQFLFEYFSETQRNKGNFPGRFSGRQFSNSRSEMNVSTLELGDSALYLCASTPGNTGELFFGEGSRLTVL.

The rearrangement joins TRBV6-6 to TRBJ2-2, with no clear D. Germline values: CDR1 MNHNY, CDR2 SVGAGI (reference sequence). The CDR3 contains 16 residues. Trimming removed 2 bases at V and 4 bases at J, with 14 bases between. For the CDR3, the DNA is TGTGCCAGCAGTTACCTTTGGGTTTTGAGCACCGGGGAGCTGTTTTTT. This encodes CASSYLWVLSTGELFF.

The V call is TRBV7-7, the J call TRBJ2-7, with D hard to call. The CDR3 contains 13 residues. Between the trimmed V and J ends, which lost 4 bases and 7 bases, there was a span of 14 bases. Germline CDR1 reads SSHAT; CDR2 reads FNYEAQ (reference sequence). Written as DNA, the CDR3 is TGTGCCAGCAGCTCCCGCGGCGATGGAGAGCAGTACTTC. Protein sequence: CASSSRGDGEQYF.

The chain's CDR3 is CASSLVMLAGGSDTQYF. The CDR3 coding sequence is TGTGCCAGCAGCTTAGTTATGCTAGCGGGGGGGTCTGATACGCAGTATTTT. The chain is built from TRBV11-2 and TRBJ2-3, with 12 bases matching TRBD2. In germline, CDR1 is SGHAT, CDR2 FQNNGV. The CDR3 runs 17 residues. The junction had 8 bases not matched to a gene; V was cut back by 1 base and J by 6 bases.

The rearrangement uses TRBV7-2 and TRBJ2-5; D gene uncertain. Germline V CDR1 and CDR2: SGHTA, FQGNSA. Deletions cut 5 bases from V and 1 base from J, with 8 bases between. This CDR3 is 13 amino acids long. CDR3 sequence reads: CASSPKGQETQYF. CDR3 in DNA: TGTGCCAGCAGCCCCAAGGGCCAAGAGACCCAGTACTTC.

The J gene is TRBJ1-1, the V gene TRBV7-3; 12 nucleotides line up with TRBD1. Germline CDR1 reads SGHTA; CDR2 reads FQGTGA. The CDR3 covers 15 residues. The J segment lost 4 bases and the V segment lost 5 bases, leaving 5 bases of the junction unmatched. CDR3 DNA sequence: TGTGCCAGCAGCGCGGGACAGGGGGCGACCACTGAAGCTTTCTTT. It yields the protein CASSAGQGATTEAFF.

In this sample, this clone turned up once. The CDR3, as DNA: TGTGCCAGCAGTCCCTCAGAAGGCAAGGGCTATGGCTACACCTTC. Encoded protein: CASSPSEGKGYGYTF. The chain joins TRBV6-5 to TRBJ1-2; D unclear. The CDR3 totals 15 residues. The V and J ends lost 5 bases and 4 bases respectively, with 17 bases between them. Germline V gene data show CDR1 as MNHEY and CDR2 as SVGAGI.

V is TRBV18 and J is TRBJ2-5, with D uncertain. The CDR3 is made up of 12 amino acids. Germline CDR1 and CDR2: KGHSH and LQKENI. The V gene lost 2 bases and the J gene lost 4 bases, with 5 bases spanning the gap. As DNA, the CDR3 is TGTGCCAGCTCACCAAAGGGAGAGACCCAGTACTTC. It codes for CASSPKGETQYF.

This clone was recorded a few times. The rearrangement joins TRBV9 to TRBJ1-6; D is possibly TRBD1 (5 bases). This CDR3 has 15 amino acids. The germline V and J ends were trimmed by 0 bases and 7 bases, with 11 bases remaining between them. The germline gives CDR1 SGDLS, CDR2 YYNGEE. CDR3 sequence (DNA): TGTGCCAGCAGCGTAGGAGAAGGGACGAATTCACCCCTCCACTTT. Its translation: CASSVGEGTNSPLHF.

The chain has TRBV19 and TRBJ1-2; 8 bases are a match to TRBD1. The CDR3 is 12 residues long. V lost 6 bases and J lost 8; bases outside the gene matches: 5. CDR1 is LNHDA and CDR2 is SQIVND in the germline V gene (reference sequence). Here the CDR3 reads CASSPRQGGYTF. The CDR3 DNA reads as TGTGCCAGTAGCCCTAGACAGGGGGGCTACACCTTC.

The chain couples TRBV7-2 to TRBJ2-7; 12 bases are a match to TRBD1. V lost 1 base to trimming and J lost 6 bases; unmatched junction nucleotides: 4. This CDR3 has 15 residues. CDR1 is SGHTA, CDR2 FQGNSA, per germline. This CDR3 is CASSLGGTGGIEQYF. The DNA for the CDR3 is TGTGCCAGCAGCTTAGGCGGGACAGGGGGCATCGAGCAGTACTTC.